The sequence of this T cell receptor beta chain was determined in a study of shared clonotypes between healthy human individuals. Study at large: Per donor, three plates held CD4 naive cells, three held CD4 memory, two held CD8 naive and one held CD8 memory.

From germline, CDR1 is MDHEN and CDR2 SYDVKM. CDR3 length equals 14 residues. V gave up 7 bases and J gave up 7 bases, with 14 bases separating them. Here immunoSEQ multiplex PCR was the method, and the copy in TCRdb shows in-frame clones only, minus some. The sample lists some 2 million clones, 85% to 95% occurring once. This receptor was identified in a man aged 18 to 35 in good health. Sequencing input: naive CD4+ T cells sorted from blood. As for subset: CD45RA+ positively selected. The chain is built from TRBV28 and TRBJ1-6; D possibly corresponds to TRBD1 (5 bases). CDR3 sequence (DNA): TGTGCCAGCACGGGCGGACACGGAAATTCACCCCTCCACTTT. Amino acid sequence: CASTGGHGNSPLHF.